The entry below describes one T cell receptor (beta chain). Its antigen is still unknown. The CDR3 length is 16 residues. Trimming cost V 0 bases and J 2 bases; bases outside gene matches: 4. Germline-derived CDR1 and CDR2 are SGHDN and FVKESK. These data come from a study of T cells in Graves' hyperthyroidism and ophthalmopathy. With a duration under 2 months, the hyperthyroidism was newly diagnosed in patients aged 18 to 65. Uncontrolled infection, other autoimmune disease, pregnancy or lactation led to exclusion. Researchers took RNA transcripts and amplified the TCR beta CDR3 regions from them. HTBI primers were the set used in a first-round RT-PCR of the TCR CDR3. TCRdb reprocessed the multiplex PCR reads via MiXCR and lists one record per CDR3 protein. Here the sample spans around 440,000 distinct CDR3 sequences, 15% to 19% being singletons. Notes on the study in general: A median around 5.9 months before onset, the model predicted ophthalmopathy. Most clonotypes expanded in the thyroid (above 0.001) were also present in blood.

This sequence joins TRBV14 and TRBJ2-1; 7 bases fit TRBD2. The sequence was obtained from a woman between 18 and 29 years old with Graves' hyperthyroidism. The sample taken for sequencing was blood. CDR3 protein: CASSQDAGVPYNEQFF. The CDR3 coding sequence is TGTGCCAGCAGCCAAGACGCGGGAGTACCCTACAATGAGCAGTTCTTC.